One sample yielded the 10 T cell receptor beta chains listed below, sequenced in a study of cytomegalovirus exposure and HLA in healthy donors. The PCR had 60 Vbeta and 13 Jbeta primers. Sequencing was performed with immunoSEQ multiplex PCR; in TCRdb, only in-frame clones are kept and a portion is missing. The sample contains around 96,000 clones, around 60% of which appear only once. Material for sequencing was PBMCs. These receptors originate from a man between 60 and 70 years old in good health and CMV-seronegative.

In its sample, this clone was seen a few times. The rearrangement links TRBV7-2 to TRBJ2-5; 7 bases line up with TRBD2. J was trimmed by 0 bases and V by 5 bases; bases with no gene match: 3. The CDR3 contains 14 residues. Germline V gene data show CDR1 as SGHTA and CDR2 as FQGNSA. The CDR3 protein is CASSGGGNQETQYF. For the CDR3, the DNA is TGTGCCAGCAGCGGGGGAGGGAACCAAGAGACCCAGTACTTC.

V usage is TRBV28 and J usage is TRBJ1-4, with 9 bases matching TRBD1. The trim removed 2 bases at V and 7 bases at J, leaving 2 bases unmatched. Germline CDR1 reads MDHEN; CDR2 reads SYDVKM. The CDR3 loop spans 14 amino acids. The CDR3 sequence: CASSLGTGIEKLFF. The CDR3 DNA reads TGTGCCAGCAGTTTAGGGACAGGGATTGAAAAACTGTTTTTT.

The chain joins TRBV30 to TRBJ2-2; the match to TRBD2 covers 10 bases. The germline V gene encodes CDR1 GTSNPN and CDR2 SVGIG (reference sequence). With V trimmed by 3 bases and J by 6 bases, 7 bases remained unmatched. This CDR3 contains 15 residues. The CDR3 sequence: CAWSGTSAMAGELFF. The DNA of the CDR3 is TGTGCCTGGAGCGGGACTAGCGCAATGGCCGGGGAGCTGTTTTTT.

This clone was observed once. In DNA form, the CDR3 reads TGCGCCAGCAGCCCGGGACAGGGAAGGCTCACTGAAGCTTTCTTT. Its protein product is CASSPGQGRLTEAFF. The chain recombines TRBV10-1 with TRBJ1-1, with TRBD1 matching over 9 bases. There are 15 residues in the CDR3. The germline V gene has CDR1 WNHNN and CDR2 SYGVQD (reference sequence). J gave up 4 bases and V 6 bases, and 9 bases lay outside the gene matches.

This clone was detected a few times. The rearrangement joins TRBV2 to TRBJ2-1, with 11 positions matching TRBD2. This CDR3 has 14 residues. V dropped 7 bases and J dropped 10; count of bases not matched to a gene: 9. From germline, CDR1 is SNHLY and CDR2 FYNNEI. The CDR3 sequence is CASTATSGTSEQFF. The DNA for the CDR3 is TGTGCCAGCACCGCGACTAGCGGGACCTCCGAGCAGTTCTTC. Using reference TRBV2 and TRBJ2-1 for the parts outside the CDR3, the full variable domain is EPEVTQTPSHQVTQMGQEVILRCVPISNHLYFYWYRQILGQKVEFLVSFYNNEISEKSEIFDDQFSVERPDGSNFTLKIRSTKLEDSAMYFCASTATSGTSEQFFGPGTRLTVL.

This chain uses TRBV27 with TRBJ2-5; D is possibly TRBD2 (7 bases). This CDR3 contains 18 residues. Germline V gene data show CDR1 as MNHEY and CDR2 as SMNVEV (reference sequence). Trimming cost V 7 bases and J 2 bases, with 26 bases left between them. The DNA for the CDR3 is TGTGCCAGCACCTCCAGCCGGGGGGCGCTTAGCGGACAAGAGACCCAGTACTTC. Translated, it gives CASTSSRGALSGQETQYF.

This clone was recorded only once. Germline is not matched at one junction end, which may reflect a read error. The identical CDR3 is also encoded by other nucleotide sequences in the sample. The chain has TRBV14 and TRBJ1-1, with 9 bases aligning to TRBD1. The CDR3 extends over 17 amino acids. Per germline, CDR1 SGHDN and CDR2 FVKESK. CDR3 bases: TGTGCTAGCAGCCAAATAAAGTGGGACAGGGTGAACACTGAAGCTTTCTTT. Encoded protein: CASSQIKWDRVNTEAFF.

The chain couples TRBV27 to TRBJ2-1; 8 nucleotides agree with TRBD2. The CDR3 runs to 16 residues. The germline gives CDR1 MNHEY, CDR2 SMNVEV (reference sequence). The trim removed 4 bases at V and 2 bases at J, leaving 7 bases unmatched. The CDR3 sequence is CASSSEAGVAYNEQFF. CDR3 nucleotide sequence: TGTGCCAGCAGTTCGGAAGCGGGAGTGGCCTACAATGAGCAGTTCTTC.

This clone was detected only once. V and J are TRBV28 and TRBJ2-3; 11 nucleotides agree with TRBD2. V lost 7 bases, J lost 2 bases, and 20 bases stayed unmatched. The CDR3 length is 20 residues. Germline loops: CDR1 MDHEN, CDR2 SYDVKM. The DNA for the CDR3 is TGTGCCAGCATCAGAGGGAGGCTAGCGGGGGGATCCCTCCACACAGATACGCAGTATTTT. This encodes CASIRGRLAGGSLHTDTQYF. The variable domain in full, with the rest retrieved from reference TRBV28 and TRBJ2-3, is DVKVTQSSRYLVKRTGEKVFLECVQDMDHENMFWYRQDPGLGLRLIYFSYDVKMKEKGDIPEGYSVSREKKERFSLILESASTNQTSMYLCASIRGRLAGGSLHTDTQYFGPGTRLTVL.

Here the CDR3 DNA reads TGTGCCAGCAGTCCCGGGACAGCGTCAGGGGAGACCCAGTACTTC. Protein sequence: CASSPGTASGETQYF. The V gene is TRBV13, the J gene TRBJ2-5; 7 bases line up with TRBD1. Germline V gene lookup returns CDR1 PRHDT and CDR2 FYEKMQ (reference sequence). The CDR3 is made up of 15 amino acids. The V segment lost 6 bases and the J segment 5 bases; nucleotides outside the gene matches: 12.